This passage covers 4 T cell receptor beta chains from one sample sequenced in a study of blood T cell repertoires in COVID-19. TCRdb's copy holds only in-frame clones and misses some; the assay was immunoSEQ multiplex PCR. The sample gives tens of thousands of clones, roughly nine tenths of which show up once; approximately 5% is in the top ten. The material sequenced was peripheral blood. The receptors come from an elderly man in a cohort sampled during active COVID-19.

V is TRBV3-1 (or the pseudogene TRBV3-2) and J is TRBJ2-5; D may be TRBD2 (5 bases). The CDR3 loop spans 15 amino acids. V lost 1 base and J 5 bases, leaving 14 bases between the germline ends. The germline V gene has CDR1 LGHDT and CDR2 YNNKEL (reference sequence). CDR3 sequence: CASSQGGLISETQYF. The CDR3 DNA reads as TGTGCCAGCAGCCAAGGAGGACTGATCTCTGAGACCCAGTACTTC.

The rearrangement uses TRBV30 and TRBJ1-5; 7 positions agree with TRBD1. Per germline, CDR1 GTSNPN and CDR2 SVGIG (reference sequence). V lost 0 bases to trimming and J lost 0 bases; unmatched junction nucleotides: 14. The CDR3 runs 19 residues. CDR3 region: CAWSVGLGTALYSNQPQHF. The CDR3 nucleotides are TGTGCCTGGAGTGTGGGGCTCGGGACAGCGTTATATAGCAATCAGCCCCAGCATTTT. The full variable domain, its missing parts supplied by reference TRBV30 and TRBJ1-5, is SQTIHQWPATLVQPVGSPLSLECTVEGTSNPNLYWYRQAAGRGLQLLFYSVGIGQISSEVPQNLSASRPQDRQFILSSKKLLLSDSGFYLCAWSVGLGTALYSNQPQHFGDGTRLSIL.

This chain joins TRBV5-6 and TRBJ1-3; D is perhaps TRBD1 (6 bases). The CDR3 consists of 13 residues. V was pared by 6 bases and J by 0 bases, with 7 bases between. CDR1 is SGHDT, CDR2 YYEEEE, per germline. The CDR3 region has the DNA TGTGCCAGCAACAGGGACTCTGGAAACACCATATATTTT. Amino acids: CASNRDSGNTIYF.

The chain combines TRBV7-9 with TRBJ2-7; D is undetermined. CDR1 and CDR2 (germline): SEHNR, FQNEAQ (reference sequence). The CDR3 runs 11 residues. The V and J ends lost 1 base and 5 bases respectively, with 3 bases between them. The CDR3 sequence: CASSLVNEQYF. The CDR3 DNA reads TGTGCCAGCAGCTTAGTAAACGAGCAGTACTTC.